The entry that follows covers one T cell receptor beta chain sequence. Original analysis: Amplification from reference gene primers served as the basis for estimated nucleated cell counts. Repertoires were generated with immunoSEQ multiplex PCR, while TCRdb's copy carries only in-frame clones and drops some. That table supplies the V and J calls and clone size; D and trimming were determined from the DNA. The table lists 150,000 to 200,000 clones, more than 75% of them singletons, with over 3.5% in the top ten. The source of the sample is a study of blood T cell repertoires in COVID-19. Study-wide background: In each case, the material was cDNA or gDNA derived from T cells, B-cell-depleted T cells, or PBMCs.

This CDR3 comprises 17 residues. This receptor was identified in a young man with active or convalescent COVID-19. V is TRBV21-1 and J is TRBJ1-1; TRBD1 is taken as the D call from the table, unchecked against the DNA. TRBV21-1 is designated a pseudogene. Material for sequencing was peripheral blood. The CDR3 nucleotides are TGTGCCAGCAGCAAAACCGAAAACGTACAGGGGGACACTGAAGCTTTCTTT. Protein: CASSKTENVQGDTEAFF.